Below are 22 T cell receptor beta chains sequenced from a single sample in a study of T cells in Graves' hyperthyroidism and ophthalmopathy. The TCR beta CDR3 regions underwent amplification using RNA transcripts as the source. First-round RT-PCR with HTBI primers amplified the TCR CDR3 region. TCRdb re-called the multiplex PCR reads through MiXCR, storing one row per CDR3 protein. The sample carries hundreds of thousands of distinct CDR3 sequences, 15% to 18% recorded once. Sequenced material: blood. These receptors were collected from a woman aged 18-29 years with Graves' hyperthyroidism.

Many counts were recorded for this clonotype. The genes are TRBV28 and TRBJ2-3; 8 bases map to TRBD1. The CDR3 spans 17 residues. V lost 5 bases to trimming and J lost 2 bases; unmatched junction nucleotides: 12. Germline V gene data show CDR1 as MDHEN and CDR2 as SYDVKM. The CDR3: CASSPHGGTGTTDTQYF. The DNA of the CDR3 is TGTGCCAGCAGTCCTCACGGCGGGACAGGTACCACAGATACGCAGTATTTT.

In this sample, this clonotype turned up many times. The chain combines TRBV6-1 with TRBJ2-3, with a tentative D call TRBD2 (6 bases). The V and J ends lost 10 bases and 9 bases respectively, with 26 bases between them. CDR1 and CDR2 from the germline V gene are MNHNS and SASEGT. The CDR3 contains 15 residues. The CDR3 DNA reads as TGTGCCACCCTACCCTATGAGGCCCCGGGAGAGACGCAGTATTTT. Translated: CATLPYEAPGETQYF.

This clonotype was detected ten times or more. V and J are TRBV18 and TRBJ2-7; D gene uncertain. Germline V gene data show CDR1 as KGHSH and CDR2 as LQKENI. With 5 bases removed from V and 4 bases from J, the gap between germline ends came to 9 bases. This CDR3 comprises 12 residues. Here the CDR3 DNA reads TGTGCCAGCTCAGCTCATATTTACGAGCAGTACTTC. Translation: CASSAHIYEQYF.

The chain employs TRBV3-1 and TRBJ2-5; the match to TRBD2 covers 11 bases. V lost 0 bases, J lost 7 bases, and 1 base stayed unmatched. CDR1 and CDR2 (germline): LGHDT, YNNKEL (reference sequence). CDR3 length equals 14 residues. The CDR3 region is CASSQDLAGGTQYF. DNA for the CDR3: TGTGCCAGCAGCCAAGATCTAGCGGGGGGGACCCAGTACTTC.

This clonotype turned up a few times. The gene calls are TRBV6-1 and TRBJ2-4; D is possibly TRBD2 (5 bases). Germline CDR1 MNHNS, CDR2 SASEGT. The V end lost 4 bases, the J end lost 3 bases, and 13 bases lay between the germline ends. The CDR3 contains 15 residues. The CDR3 bases are TGTGCCAGCAGTGCAAGCGGTTTGGGCAAAAACATTCAGTACTTC. Translating gives CASSASGLGKNIQYF.

This clonotype was detected many times. The CDR3 DNA reads TGCAGTGCTAGAGATCTCGTCGGGGCGGAGTACTATGGCTACACCTTC. It is translated as CSARDLVGAEYYGYTF. The rearrangement uses TRBV20-1 and TRBJ1-2; D possibly corresponds to TRBD1 (5 bases). This CDR3 is built from 16 residues. V dropped 0 bases and J dropped 3 bases, with 17 bases sitting between them. CDR1 is DFQATT, CDR2 SNEGSKA, per germline (reference sequence).

This clonotype came up many times. V is TRBV6-1 and J is TRBJ2-5, with D perhaps assigned TRBD1 or TRBD2 (7 bases each). The CDR3 length is 15 residues. V was trimmed by 5 bases and J by 5 bases, leaving 18 bases between them. The germline gives CDR1 MNHNS, CDR2 SASEGT. CDR3 sequence: CASSRRGGREETQYF. CDR3 nucleotide sequence: TGTGCCAGCAGTCGCAGGGGGGGGCGGGAGGAGACCCAGTACTTC.

In its sample, this clonotype was seen many times. This chain links TRBV5-1 with TRBJ2-1; perhaps TRBD2 as D (6 bases). V was cut by 4 bases and J by 10 bases, with 12 bases left in between. Per germline, CDR1 SGHRS and CDR2 YFSETQ. The CDR3 extends over 12 amino acids. The CDR3 region has the DNA TGCGCCAGCAGCCTGGGCGGGGCGGAGCAGTTCTTC. Protein: CASSLGGAEQFF. Full variable domain (remainder filled in from reference TRBV5-1 and TRBJ2-1): KAGVTQTPRYLIKTRGQQVTLSCSPISGHRSVSWYQQTPGQGLQFLFEYFSETQRNKGNFPGRFSGRQFSNSRSEMNVSTLELGDSALYLCASSLGGAEQFFGPGTRLTVL.

There are many counts of this clonotype. This chain links TRBV9 with TRBJ2-5; the D is unclear. V dropped 4 bases and J dropped 4 bases, with 11 bases sitting between them. The length of the CDR3 is 13 residues. Germline V lookup: CDR1 SGDLS, CDR2 YYNGEE. The CDR3 sequence is CASSFEWGETQYF. For the CDR3, the DNA is TGTGCCAGCAGCTTCGAGTGGGGAGAGACCCAGTACTTC. Together with reference TRBV9 and TRBJ2-5, the CDR3 gives the full variable domain: DSGVTQTPKHLITATGQRVTLRCSPRSGDLSVYWYQQSLDQGLQFLIQYYNGEERAKGNILERFSAQQFPDLHSELNLSSLELGDSALYFCASSFEWGETQYFGPGTRLLVL.

In its sample, this clonotype was seen a few times. In DNA, the CDR3 is TGTGCCAGCAGCACTAGAGACTGGATGAACACTGAAGCTTTCTTT. This gives the protein CASSTRDWMNTEAFF. The chain carries TRBV7-6 and TRBJ1-1; the D is unclear. Germline CDR1 reads SGHVS; CDR2 reads FNYEAQ. CDR3 length: 15 amino acids. V lost 5 bases and J lost 0, with 13 bases in between.

The CDR3 sequence: CASSSSSVNTIYF. The CDR3 coding sequence is TGTGCCAGTAGTTCCTCATCGGTTAACACCATATATTTT. The chain links TRBV19 to TRBJ1-3; D gene ambiguous. The germline V and J ends were trimmed by 5 bases and 7 bases, with 12 bases remaining between them. This CDR3 is built from 13 residues. The V gene's germline CDR1 is LNHDA and CDR2 SQIVND (reference sequence).

Remarks on this clonotype: Mismatch with germline at one junction end may stem from a read error. The chain uses TRBV7-9 and TRBJ2-4; TRBD2 is a possible D gene (5 bases). Germline CDR1 reads SEHNR; CDR2 reads FQNEAQ (reference sequence). The length of the CDR3 is 16 residues. As DNA, the CDR3 is TGTGCCAGCAGCCATAAGTCCTCCCTAGCCAAAAACATTCAGTGCTTC. It yields the protein CASSHKSSLAKNIQCF. Complete variable domain (other parts from reference TRBV7-9 and TRBJ2-4): DTGVSQNPRHKITKRGQNVTFRCDPISEHNRLYWYRQTLGQGPEFLTYFQNEAQLEKSRLLSDRFSAERPKGSFSTLEIQRTEQGDSAMYLCASSHKSSLAKNIQCFGAGTRLSVL.

The sample holds many counts of this clonotype. The CDR3 bases are TGCGCCAGCAGCCAAAGGGGGAAGGCCCCCCAGTTCTTC. Its translation is CASSQRGKAPQFF. The chain combines TRBV4-1 with TRBJ2-1; TRBD1 might be the D (6 bases). The CDR3 covers 13 residues. With 2 bases removed from V and 13 bases from J, the gap between germline ends came to 15 bases. CDR1 and CDR2 (germline): MGHRA, YSYEKL.

The sample holds many counts of this clonotype. This chain connects TRBV6-1 to TRBJ1-5; D might be TRBD1 (5 bases). CDR1 and CDR2 (germline): MNHNS, SASEGT. The CDR3 loop spans 14 amino acids. The ends were cut back, 5 bases at V and 9 bases at J, with 17 bases in the middle. Here the CDR3 reads CASSLGLIEWPQHF. The CDR3 coding sequence is TGTGCCAGCAGTCTGGGACTTATCGAATGGCCCCAGCATTTT.

This clonotype was observed a handful of times. The V gene is TRBV10-3, the J gene TRBJ1-5, with 8 bases identical to TRBD1. The CDR3 has 15 residues. Trimming at V came to 3 bases and at J to 7 bases, leaving 8 bases not matched to a gene. The germline V gene has CDR1 ENHRY and CDR2 SYGVKD. CDR3 amino acids: CAISDLWAGGQPQHF. The CDR3 region has the DNA TGTGCCATCAGTGACCTCTGGGCAGGGGGCCAGCCCCAGCATTTT.

This clonotype was picked up many times. The chain employs TRBV18 and TRBJ2-7; the match to TRBD1 covers 8 bases. Germline values: CDR1 KGHSH, CDR2 LQKENI. The CDR3 runs to 14 residues. The ends lost 0 bases at V and 4 bases at J; junction bases unmatched: 2. In DNA form, the CDR3 reads TGTGCCAGCTCACCACCGGGGGACAGGTACGAGCAGTACTTC. Its translation: CASSPPGDRYEQYF.

This clonotype was counted only a few times. At one of its ends the junction is not consistent with the germline gene, which may arise from a read error. CDR3: CSARVAGASVLTF. CDR3 nucleotides: TGCAGTGCTAGAGTGGCAGGAGCCAGCGTCCTGACTTTC. The chain joins TRBV20-1 to TRBJ2-6; D is undetermined. CDR3 length equals 13 residues. CDR1 is DFQATT, CDR2 SNEGSKA, per germline (reference sequence).

This sequence joins TRBV9 and TRBJ1-4, with D possibly being TRBD1 (5 bases). The CDR3 extends over 13 amino acids. Germline-derived CDR1 and CDR2 are SGDLS and YYNGEE. V was clipped by 3 bases and J by 5 bases, with 8 bases between them. The CDR3: CASSGGPNEKLFF. As DNA, the CDR3 is TGTGCCAGCAGCGGGGGCCCAAATGAAAAACTGTTTTTT.

This clonotype appeared a few times. CDR3 residues: CASSSADLTGELFF. The CDR3 nucleotides read TGTGCCAGCAGTTCTGCAGACCTCACCGGGGAGCTGTTTTTT. This rearrangement joins TRBV12-3 or TRBV12-4 to TRBJ2-2; no clear D gene. The CDR3 extends over 14 amino acids. V lost 4 bases and J lost 4, with 10 bases in between.

This clonotype was counted many times. V and J are TRBV7-3 and TRBJ2-1, with D perhaps matching TRBD2 (7 bases). CDR1 is SGHTA, CDR2 FQGTGA, per germline. Trimming shortened V by 1 base and J by 9 bases, and 16 bases separated the two germline ends. This CDR3 region has 15 residues. DNA of the CDR3: TGTGCCAGCAGCTTAATCGGGGGGCCAAAGTCTGAGCAGTTCTTC. This translates into CASSLIGGPKSEQFF.

In this sample, this clonotype turned up many times. V gene TRBV12-3 or TRBV12-4 combines with J gene TRBJ1-5; tentatively, D is TRBD1 (5 bases). Trimming cost V 3 bases and J 7 bases, with 19 bases left between them. The CDR3 spans 16 residues. The CDR3 loop reads CASSFYGTQLGQPQHF. CDR3 coding DNA: TGTGCCAGCAGTTTTTACGGGACCCAATTAGGCCAGCCCCAGCATTTT.

Many counts were recorded for this clonotype. The CDR3 loop is CASSLGGGQFF. The DNA for the CDR3 is TGTGCCAGCAGTTTGGGAGGTGGACAGTTCTTC. V usage is TRBV12-3 or TRBV12-4 and J usage is TRBJ2-1, with D tentatively TRBD2 (6 bases). The CDR3 sequence is 11 residues long. V was shortened by 3 bases and J by 13 bases, with 10 bases between the two germline ends.